This is a list of T cell receptor beta chains from one sample in a study of CD8+CD57+ T cells in acquired aplastic anemia. One entry per CDR3 protein, called by TCRdb with MiXCR from the reads. The table includes some 200,000 distinct CDR3 sequences, roughly half detected once. The sample consisted of sorted CD4+, CD8+, or CD8+CD57+ T cells (not recorded which) from PBMCs. Receptor source: a human donor with aplastic anemia. Both conserved end residues are part of each CDR3. Fields, in order: J gene, D gene, V gene, clone size, CDR3 protein, CDR3 DNA. D genes are given only for firm matches. Clone size appears in some rows only: once, few, many, or a class for an expanded clone.

j_call: TRBJ1-2
d_call: .
v_call: TRBV3-1
clone_size: few
cdr3_aa: CASSQWAGAGYTF
cdr3_nt: TGTGCCAGCAGCCAATGGGCAGGGGCCGGCTACACCTTC

j_call: TRBJ2-6
d_call: .
v_call: TRBV7-2
clone_size: .
cdr3_aa: CASSFWGANVLTF
cdr3_nt: TGTGCCAGCAGCTTTTGGGGGGCCAACGTCCTGACTTTC

j_call: TRBJ2-7
d_call: .
v_call: TRBV7-9
clone_size: few
cdr3_aa: CASSLWTAPWEQYF
cdr3_nt: TGTGCCAGCAGCTTATGGACAGCCCCTTGGGAGCAGTACTTC

j_call: TRBJ2-7
d_call: TRBD2
v_call: TRBV20-1
clone_size: many
cdr3_aa: CSARRLAGGYEQYF
cdr3_nt: TGCAGTGCTAGACGACTAGCGGGGGGCTACGAGCAGTACTTC

j_call: TRBJ1-2
d_call: .
v_call: TRBV24-1
clone_size: few
cdr3_aa: CAIGVGTDYGYTF
cdr3_nt: TGTGCCATCGGGGTGGGGACGGATTATGGCTACACCTTC

j_call: TRBJ1-2
d_call: .
v_call: TRBV2
clone_size: .
cdr3_aa: CASSDSIWNGYTF
cdr3_nt: TGTGCCAGCAGTGACAGCATATGGAATGGCTACACCTTC

j_call: TRBJ1-1
d_call: .
v_call: TRBV7-9
clone_size: many
cdr3_aa: CASSFLRTVNTEAFF
cdr3_nt: TGTGCCAGCAGCTTCCTTAGGACAGTCAACACTGAAGCTTTCTTT

j_call: TRBJ2-7
d_call: .
v_call: TRBV20-1
clone_size: .
cdr3_aa: CSAPRDTHYEQYF
cdr3_nt: TGCAGTGCGCCCCGGGACACTCACTACGAGCAGTACTTC

j_call: TRBJ2-3
d_call: .
v_call: TRBV10-3
clone_size: .
cdr3_aa: CAIRGGTDTQYF
cdr3_nt: TGTGCCATCCGGGGTGGAACAGATACGCAGTATTTT

j_call: TRBJ2-7
d_call: .
v_call: TRBV16
clone_size: many
cdr3_aa: CASSQSSYEQYF
cdr3_nt: TGTGCCAGCAGCCAAAGCTCCTACGAGCAGTACTTC

j_call: TRBJ2-1
d_call: .
v_call: TRBV24-1
clone_size: many
cdr3_aa: CATSGDLGGNEQFF
cdr3_nt: TGTGCCACCAGTGGAGATTTGGGTGGAAATGAGCAGTTCTTC

j_call: TRBJ2-1
d_call: TRBD1
v_call: TRBV2
clone_size: once
cdr3_aa: CASSAHLGQGNEQFF
cdr3_nt: TGTGCCAGCAGTGCCCACCTGGGACAGGGTAATGAGCAGTTCTTC

j_call: TRBJ2-7
d_call: TRBD2
v_call: TRBV6-5
clone_size: many
cdr3_aa: CASSYPSSGSYEQYF
cdr3_nt: TGTGCCAGCAGTTACCCTTCTAGCGGGAGCTACGAGCAGTACTTC

j_call: TRBJ1-2
d_call: .
v_call: TRBV6-6
clone_size: .
cdr3_aa: CACRTSGTGTNYGYTF
cdr3_nt: TGTGCCTGCCGAACGTCCGGAACAGGGACTAACTATGGCTACACCTTC

j_call: TRBJ2-3
d_call: .
v_call: TRBV27
clone_size: .
cdr3_aa: CASSLYSGSSTDTQYF
cdr3_nt: TGTGCCAGCAGTTTATATTCCGGCAGTAGCACAGATACGCAGTATTTT

j_call: TRBJ1-1
d_call: .
v_call: TRBV7-9
clone_size: few
cdr3_aa: CASSLMNTEAFF
cdr3_nt: TGTGCCAGCAGTTTGATGAACACTGAAGCTTTCTTT

j_call: TRBJ2-6
d_call: .
v_call: TRBV7-2
clone_size: few
cdr3_aa: CASSLGQGSSGANVLTF
cdr3_nt: TGTGCCAGCAGCTTAGGGCAGGGGAGCTCTGGGGCCAACGTCCTGACTTTC

j_call: TRBJ1-5
d_call: .
v_call: TRBV19
clone_size: many
cdr3_aa: CASSIGQSNQPQHF
cdr3_nt: TGTGCCAGTAGTATAGGGCAGAGCAATCAGCCCCAGCATTTT

j_call: TRBJ2-2
d_call: TRBD2
v_call: TRBV2
clone_size: .
cdr3_aa: CATSTSDFGELFF
cdr3_nt: TGTGCCACCTCGACTAGCGACTTTGGGGAGCTGTTTTTT

j_call: TRBJ1-2
d_call: .
v_call: TRBV5-4
clone_size: many
cdr3_aa: CASRVGRLGYTF
cdr3_nt: TGTGCCAGCAGGGTGGGGCGCCTTGGCTACACCTTC